This T cell receptor beta chain was profiled in a study of post-analysis software for immune sequencing data. Broader study findings: Controls' normalized Chao1 diversity significantly exceeded that of multiple sclerosis patients. F measure clustering grouped samples strongly by preparation batch.

The authors incorporated unique molecular identifiers into the TCR beta cDNA libraries. Via MiXCR, TCRdb re-called the PCR reads, giving one row per CDR3 protein. This table has around 150,000 distinct CDR3 sequences, roughly 40% appearing once. Concerning this clonotype itself: As yet, its antigen is unknown.

The receptor comes from a girl aged 5-17 years with multiple sclerosis. The sequencing here drew on blood, taken after autologous hematopoietic stem cell transplantation.

The CDR3 DNA sequence: TGTGCCAGCAGTCAGGAGCGGGGGTACAATGAGCAGTTCTTC. This codes for CASSQERGYNEQFF. The chain joins TRBV28 to TRBJ2-1, with 8 bases matching TRBD2. The CDR3 is 14 residues long. Germline V gives CDR1 MDHEN, CDR2 SYDVKM. The V and J ends lost 5 bases and 4 bases, in that order; junction bases with no gene match: 4.